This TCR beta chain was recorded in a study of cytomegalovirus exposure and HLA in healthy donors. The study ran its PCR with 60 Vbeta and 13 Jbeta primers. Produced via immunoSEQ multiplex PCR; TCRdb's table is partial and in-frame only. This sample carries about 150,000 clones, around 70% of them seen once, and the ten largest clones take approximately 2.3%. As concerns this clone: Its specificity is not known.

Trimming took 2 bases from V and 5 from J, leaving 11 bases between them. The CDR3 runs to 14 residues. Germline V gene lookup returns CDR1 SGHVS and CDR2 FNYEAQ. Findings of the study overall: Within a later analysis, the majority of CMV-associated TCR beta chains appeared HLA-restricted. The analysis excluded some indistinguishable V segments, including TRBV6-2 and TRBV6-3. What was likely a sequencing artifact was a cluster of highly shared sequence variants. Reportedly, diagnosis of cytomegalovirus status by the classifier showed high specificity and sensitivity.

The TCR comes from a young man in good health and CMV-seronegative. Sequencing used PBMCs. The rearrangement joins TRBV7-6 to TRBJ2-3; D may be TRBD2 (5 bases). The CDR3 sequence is CASSLRLGRDTQYF. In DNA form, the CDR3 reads TGTGCCAGCAGCTTACGTCTAGGGAGAGATACGCAGTATTTT.